The next 22 T cell receptor beta chains were all read from a single sample in a study of post-analysis software for immune sequencing data. Tagging with unique molecular identifiers was a feature of the TCR beta cDNA libraries. TCRdb re-analysed the PCR reads in MiXCR, keeping a single row per CDR3 protein. The sample lists 350,000 to 450,000 distinct CDR3 sequences, around 37% seen once, with 13% in the top ten. Antigens of these TCRs are unknown. Overall study findings and caveats: Controls had lower frequencies than patients of about 5 TRBV segments, which included TRBV5-6, TRBV5-1 and TRBV20-1.

The sample was blood. The receptors here all came from a girl aged 5 to 17 with multiple sclerosis.

The V and J genes are TRBV20-1 and TRBJ2-7; TRBD1 matches at 7 bases. The CDR3 spans 14 residues. Germline V gives CDR1 DFQATT, CDR2 SNEGSKA (reference sequence). J was trimmed by 0 bases and V by 1 base; bases with no gene match: 3. CDR3 sequence reads: CSARVGTASYEQYF. The CDR3, as DNA: TGCAGTGCTAGAGTTGGGACAGCCTCCTACGAGCAGTACTTC.

The table lists this clonotype with a few counts. The V gene is TRBV7-2, the J gene TRBJ2-1, with 10 bases aligning to TRBD2. Looked up from germline, CDR1 is SGHTA and CDR2 is FQGNSA. J gave up 10 bases and V 2 bases, and 8 bases lay outside the gene matches. There are 15 residues in the CDR3. The CDR3 protein is CASSLNALAGGEQFF. Written as DNA, the CDR3 is TGTGCCAGCAGCTTAAATGCGTTAGCGGGGGGCGAGCAGTTCTTC.

CDR3 sequence reads: CASRSTGQVQFF. The CDR3 DNA sequence: TGTGCCAGCAGGTCGACAGGCCAAGTGCAGTTCTTC. The chain joins TRBV12-3 or TRBV12-4 to TRBJ2-1, with D possibly matching TRBD1 (6 bases). Trimming stripped 6 bases from V and 12 bases from J, with 15 bases between. The CDR3 has 12 amino acids.

This clonotype was seen more than once but under ten times. This chain joins TRBV27 and TRBJ2-5; unclear D gene. V dropped 4 bases and J dropped 4 bases, with 10 bases sitting between them. This CDR3 region has 13 residues. The germline gives CDR1 MNHEY, CDR2 SMNVEV (reference sequence). CDR3 in DNA: TGTGCCAGCAGTTGGACGCCCCGAGAGACCCAGTACTTC. Protein: CASSWTPRETQYF.

This clonotype was seen only once. This rearrangement joins TRBV12-3 or TRBV12-4 to TRBJ1-1; the D is unclear. Trimming removed 4 bases from V and 5 bases from J, with 11 bases in between. The CDR3 sequence is 13 residues long. This chain's CDR3 is CASSSGEWTEAFF. As DNA, the CDR3 is TGTGCCAGCAGTTCGGGTGAGTGGACTGAAGCTTTCTTT.

The gene calls are TRBV13 and TRBJ2-3, with 10 bases identical to TRBD2. CDR1 is PRHDT and CDR2 is FYEKMQ in the germline V gene (reference sequence). The length of the CDR3 is 16 residues. After removal of 0 bases from V and 1 base from J, the junction contained 1 base not matched to a gene. DNA for the CDR3: TGTGCCAGCAGCTTAGGTAGCGGGGGGCGCACAGATACGCAGTATTTT. Translating it yields CASSLGSGGRTDTQYF. The complete variable domain, with remaining parts taken from reference TRBV13 and TRBJ2-3, reads AAGVIQSPRHLIKEKRETATLKCYPIPRHDTVYWYQQGPGQDPQFLISFYEKMQSDKGSIPDRFSAQQFSDYHSELNMSSLELGDSALYFCASSLGSGGRTDTQYFGPGTRLTVL.

CDR3 amino acids: CASSLSETAGGETQYF. The CDR3, as DNA: TGTGCCAGCAGCTTGAGTGAGACCGCCGGGGGAGAGACCCAGTACTTC. The chain combines TRBV7-3 with TRBJ2-7; maybe TRBD2 (6 bases). Near its end, the DNA agrees better with TRBJ2-5, so the J call may be wrong. CDR1 and CDR2 from the germline V gene are SGHTA and FQGTGA. CDR3 length: 16 residues.

This sequence joins TRBV6-6 and TRBJ2-5, with a tentative D call TRBD1 (6 bases). The DNA end favors TRBJ2-7, so the J call may be wrong. The CDR3 covers 12 residues. The germline V gene encodes CDR1 MNHNY and CDR2 SVGAGI (reference sequence). CDR3 nucleotides: TGTGCCAGCAGATCCTACAGGGACGAGCAGTACTTC. Protein sequence: CASRSYRDEQYF.

With respect to this clonotype: A junction end diverges from the germline sequence, so it may reflect a read error. J is TRBJ1-1 and V is TRBV12-3 or TRBV12-4; D is undetermined. The CDR3 extends over 15 amino acids. The CDR3 DNA sequence: TGTGCCAGTAGTTTTTCTGGACGTTTGAACACTGAAGCTTTCTTT. Its protein product is CASSFSGRLNTEAFF.

This chain links TRBV5-1 with TRBJ2-7; D may be TRBD2 (5 bases). V shed 3 bases and J shed 2 bases, with 9 bases lying between them. CDR1 SGHRS and CDR2 YFSETQ come from the germline V gene. The CDR3 spans 13 residues. CDR3 sequence reads: CASSYGLPYEQYF. The CDR3 nucleotides read TGCGCCAGCAGCTACGGACTGCCCTACGAGCAGTACTTC.

J is TRBJ2-3 and V is TRBV12-3 or TRBV12-4, with 9 bases matching TRBD2. The CDR3 extends over 14 amino acids. V lost 10 bases, J lost 2 bases, and 7 bases stayed unmatched. The CDR3 coding sequence is TGTGCCATACCTAGCGGGGACTCCACAGATACGCAGTATTTT. Its translation: CAIPSGDSTDTQYF.

This clonotype came up a few times. This rearrangement joins TRBV20-1 to TRBJ2-7, with TRBD1 matching 8 bases. V lost 2 bases, J lost 3 bases, and 15 bases stayed unmatched. CDR1 is DFQATT and CDR2 is SNEGSKA in the germline V gene (reference sequence). This CDR3 is built from 17 residues. CDR3 amino acids: CSARSLGQGGLYYEQYF. DNA of the CDR3: TGCAGTGCTAGATCCCTCGGACAGGGTGGACTTTACTACGAGCAGTACTTC.

J is TRBJ1-1 and V is TRBV6-2 or TRBV6-3; unclear D gene. Germline V gene lookup returns CDR1 MNHEY and CDR2 SVGEGT. This CDR3 region has 13 residues. Deletions cut 1 base from V and 1 base from J, with 4 bases between. Written as DNA, the CDR3 is TGTGCCAGCAGTTACTGGAGGAACACTGAAGCTTTCTTT. It is translated as CASSYWRNTEAFF.

This chain connects TRBV12-3 or TRBV12-4 to TRBJ1-1; maybe TRBD1 (6 bases). The CDR3 length is 14 residues. Between the trimmed V and J ends, which lost 3 bases and 7 bases, there was a span of 15 bases. The CDR3 protein is CASSLVQGGGEAFF. The DNA for the CDR3 is TGTGCCAGCAGTTTGGTACAGGGTGGTGGTGAAGCTTTCTTT.

J is TRBJ2-7 and V is TRBV12-3 or TRBV12-4; TRBD1 aligns across 7 bases. The CDR3 is 14 residues long. V lost 4 bases to trimming and J lost 0 bases; unmatched junction nucleotides: 3. The chain's CDR3 is CASSWDSVSYEQYF. Written as DNA, the CDR3 is TGTGCCAGCAGTTGGGACAGTGTCTCCTACGAGCAGTACTTC.

The genes are TRBV7-2 and TRBJ2-3, with D tentatively TRBD2 (6 bases). The germline V gene encodes CDR1 SGHTA and CDR2 FQGNSA. V was trimmed by 8 bases and J by 5 bases, leaving 20 bases between them. The CDR3 totals 15 residues. CDR3 in amino acids: CASFRGGARKDTQYF. As DNA, the CDR3 is TGTGCCAGCTTCCGAGGAGGGGCCCGCAAAGATACGCAGTATTTT.

This clonotype was seen a few times. The V gene is TRBV7-6, the J gene TRBJ2-5; weak D call: TRBD2 (6 bases). Trimming pared 4 bases from V and 2 bases from J, leaving 17 bases between. CDR3 length: 16 amino acids. Germline-derived CDR1 and CDR2 are SGHVS and FNYEAQ. The CDR3 sequence is CASSSDWGGSQETQYF. The CDR3 DNA reads as TGTGCCAGCAGCTCCGACTGGGGAGGTTCGCAAGAGACCCAGTACTTC.

This clonotype occurred a few times. The chain couples TRBV12-3 or TRBV12-4 to TRBJ1-4, with D tentatively TRBD1 (5 bases). This CDR3 is built from 15 residues. Trimming removed 3 bases from V and 5 bases from J, with 13 bases in between. CDR3 sequence (DNA): TGTGCCAGCAGTTTGGCCACGCCAGGGAATGAAAAACTGTTTTTT. This codes for CASSLATPGNEKLFF.

The rearrangement links TRBV10-3 to TRBJ1-1; maybe TRBD1 (6 bases). Germline V gene data show CDR1 as ENHRY and CDR2 as SYGVKD. The V and J ends lost 6 bases and 0 bases respectively, with 11 bases between them. The CDR3 loop spans 14 amino acids. CDR3 sequence: CAISWRGMNTEAFF. CDR3 in DNA: TGTGCCATCAGCTGGAGGGGGATGAACACTGAAGCTTTCTTT.

The J gene is TRBJ1-6, the V gene TRBV7-9; 7 bases fit TRBD1. After removal of 5 bases from V and 10 bases from J, the junction contained 8 bases not matched to a gene. CDR3 length equals 14 residues. Germline values: CDR1 SEHNR, CDR2 FQNEAQ (reference sequence). This CDR3 is CASSKTGMESPLHF. The CDR3, as DNA: TGTGCCAGCAGCAAGACAGGGATGGAGTCACCCCTCCACTTT.

Concerning this clonotype: One end of the junction varies from germline; a read error may be responsible. The gene calls are TRBV7-2 and TRBJ2-7; TRBD2 agrees at 9 bases. Germline lookup yields CDR1 SGHTA and CDR2 FQGNSA. CDR3 length: 16 amino acids. CDR3 region: CASSLRGAGGPYGQYF. Written as DNA, the CDR3 is TGTGCCAGCAGCTTAAGGGGCGCGGGGGGGCCCTACGGGCAGTACTTC.

The V gene is TRBV12-3 or TRBV12-4, the J gene TRBJ1-1, with D possibly TRBD1 on 5 matching bases. The ends were cut back, 7 bases at V and 0 bases at J, with 24 bases in the middle. This CDR3 has 18 residues. The CDR3 spells CASTLFSGTADLNTEAFF. The CDR3 DNA sequence: TGTGCCAGCACCCTCTTCTCCGGGACGGCGGACTTGAACACTGAAGCTTTCTTT.